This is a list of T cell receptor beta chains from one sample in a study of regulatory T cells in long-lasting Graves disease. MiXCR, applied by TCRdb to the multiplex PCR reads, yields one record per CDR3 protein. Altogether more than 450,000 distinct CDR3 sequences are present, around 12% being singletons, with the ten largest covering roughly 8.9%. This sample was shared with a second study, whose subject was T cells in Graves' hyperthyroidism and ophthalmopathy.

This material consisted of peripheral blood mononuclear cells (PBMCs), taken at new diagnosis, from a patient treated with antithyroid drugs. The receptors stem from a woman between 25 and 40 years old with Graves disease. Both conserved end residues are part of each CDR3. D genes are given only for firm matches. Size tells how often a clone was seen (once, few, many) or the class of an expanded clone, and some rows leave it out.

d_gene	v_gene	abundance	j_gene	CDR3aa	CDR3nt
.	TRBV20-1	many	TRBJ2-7	CSARDILVPYEQYF	TGCAGTGCTAGAGATATCCTAGTCCCCTACGAGCAGTACTTC
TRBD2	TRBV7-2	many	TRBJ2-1	CASSLDAPSGYNEQFF	TGTGCCAGCAGCTTAGACGCGCCTAGCGGCTACAATGAGCAGTTCTTC
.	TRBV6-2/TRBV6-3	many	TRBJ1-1	CASSYPWTEVGTEAFF	TGTGCCAGCAGTTACCCGTGGACCGAAGTGGGCACTGAAGCTTTCTTT
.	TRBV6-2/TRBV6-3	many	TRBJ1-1	CASSYPPMPTSLRNTEAFF	TGTGCCAGCAGTTACCCGCCGATGCCCACAAGTTTAAGGAACACTGAAGCTTTCTTT
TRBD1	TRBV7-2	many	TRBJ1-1	CASSPYGTVNTEAFF	TGTGCCAGCAGCCCATACGGGACAGTTAACACTGAAGCTTTCTTT
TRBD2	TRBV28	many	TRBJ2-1	CASSLAAGGVYNEQFF	TGTGCCAGCAGTTTAGCAGCGGGAGGGGTCTACAATGAGCAGTTCTTC
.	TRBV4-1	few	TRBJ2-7	CASSSRVGGEQYF	TGCGCCAGCAGCTCACGCGTGGGGGGAGAGCAGTACTTC
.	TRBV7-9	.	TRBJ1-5	CASSLVLAGASNQPQHF	TGTGCCAGCAGCTTAGTGTTAGCGGGGGCGAGCAATCAGCCCCAGCATTTT
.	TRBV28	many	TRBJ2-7	CASSLVGGKYEQYF	TGTGCCAGCAGTTTGGTTGGGGGGAAGTACGAGCAGTACTTC
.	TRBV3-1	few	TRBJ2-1	CASSSPKGYEQFF	TGTGCCAGCAGTTCTCCGAAGGGTTATGAGCAGTTCTTC
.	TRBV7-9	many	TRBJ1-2	CASSPGTYGYTF	TGTGCCAGCAGCCCGGGGACCTATGGCTACACCTTC
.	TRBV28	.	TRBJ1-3	CASTLAVNPGNTIYF	TGTGCCAGCACCTTGGCTGTAAACCCTGGAAACACCATATATTTT
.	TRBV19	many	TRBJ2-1	CATSPWAPYNEQFF	TGTGCCACTTCTCCCTGGGCCCCCTACAATGAGCAGTTCTTC
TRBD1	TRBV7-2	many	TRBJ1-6	CASSKYRGEDSPLHF	TGTGCCAGCAGCAAATACAGGGGTGAGGATTCACCCCTCCACTTT
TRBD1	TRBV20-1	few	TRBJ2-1	CSASPWDRGVGNEQFF	TGCAGTGCTAGCCCATGGGACAGGGGAGTAGGGAATGAGCAGTTCTTC
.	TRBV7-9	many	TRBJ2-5	CASSSLAKTQYF	TGTGCCAGTTCGTCGCTAGCGAAGACCCAGTACTTC